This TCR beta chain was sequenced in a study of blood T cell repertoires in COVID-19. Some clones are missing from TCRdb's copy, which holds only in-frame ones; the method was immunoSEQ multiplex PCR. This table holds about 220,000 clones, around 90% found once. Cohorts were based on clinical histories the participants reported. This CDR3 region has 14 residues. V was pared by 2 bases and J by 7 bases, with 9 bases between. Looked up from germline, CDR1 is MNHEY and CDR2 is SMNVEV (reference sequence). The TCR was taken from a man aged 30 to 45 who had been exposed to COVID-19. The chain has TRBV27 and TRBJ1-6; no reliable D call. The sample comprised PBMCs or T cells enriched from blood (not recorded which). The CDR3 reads CASSLNNRNSPLHF. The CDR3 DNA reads TGTGCCAGCAGTTTAAACAACAGAAATTCACCCCTCCACTTT.